This is a list of T cell receptor beta chains from one sample in a study of cytomegalovirus exposure and HLA in healthy donors. The protocol was immunoSEQ multiplex PCR, while the TCRdb copy is restricted to in-frame clones and leaves out a portion. This sample carries fewer than 250,000 clones, approximately 83% of them seen once, and the ten largest clones take roughly 0.75%. Sequenced input: PBMCs. Receptor source: a boy aged 2 to 10 in good health and CMV-seronegative. Each CDR3 is given with its conserved first and last residue. D genes are given only for firm matches. Clone size, where shown, is once, few, many, or a class for clones that have expanded.

d_gene	v_gene	abundance	j_gene	CDR3aa	CDR3nt
.	TRBV29-1	.	TRBJ2-7	CSVGKTRSYEQYF	TGCAGCGTTGGTAAGACACGCTCCTACGAGCAGTACTTC
.	TRBV27	.	TRBJ1-2	CASSFSRSRLGYTF	TGTGCCAGCAGTTTTTCCCGATCGCGATTGGGCTACACCTTC
TRBD2	TRBV7-3	.	TRBJ2-1	CASSLTRLAGDHEQFF	TGTGCCAGCAGCTTAACTCGACTAGCGGGGGACCATGAGCAGTTCTTC
TRBD1	TRBV30	.	TRBJ2-2	CASTKDRTTGELFF	TGTGCCTCTACAAAGGACAGGACCACCGGGGAGCTGTTTTTT
TRBD2	TRBV12-5	.	TRBJ2-3	CASGFGLAGGGDTQYF	TGTGCTAGTGGTTTTGGTCTAGCGGGAGGTGGGGATACGCAGTATTTT
TRBD2	TRBV12-5	.	TRBJ2-7	CASGAGVAGEQYF	TGTGCTAGTGGGGCCGGGGTAGCGGGCGAGCAGTACTTC
TRBD2	TRBV7-9	.	TRBJ2-4	CASSRSGGGGNIQYF	TGTGCCAGCAGCCGTAGCGGGGGGGGTGGGAACATTCAGTACTTC
.	TRBV18	.	TRBJ2-7	CASSPGPTGGEQYF	TGTGCCAGCTCACCTGGGCCCACTGGCGGGGAGCAGTACTTC
TRBD1	TRBV5-4	.	TRBJ2-3	CASSSRQGVKTDTQYF	TGTGCCAGCAGCTCAAGACAGGGTGTTAAGACAGATACGCAGTATTTT
.	TRBV5-6	few	TRBJ1-6	CASSLGRVNSPLHF	TGTGCCAGCAGCTTGGGCAGGGTAAATTCACCCCTCCACTTT
TRBD2	TRBV7-8	.	TRBJ2-1	CASSATSSFFYNEQFF	TGTGCCAGCAGCGCGACTAGCTCTTTTTTCTACAATGAGCAGTTCTTC
TRBD1	TRBV6-6	.	TRBJ2-5	CASTKQGRGQETQYF	TGTGCCAGCACTAAACAGGGGAGAGGGCAAGAGACCCAGTACTTC
TRBD1	TRBV14	.	TRBJ2-1	CASSQIRDRAHNNEQFF	TGTGCCAGCAGCCAAATTAGGGACAGGGCCCATAACAATGAGCAGTTCTTC
.	TRBV30	.	TRBJ2-5	CAWSPSFRQETQYF	TGTGCCTGGAGTCCTAGCTTCCGGCAAGAGACCCAGTACTTC
.	TRBV6-1	.	TRBJ2-7	CASSRRWEQYF	TGTGCCAGCAGTCGCCGGTGGGAGCAGTACTTC
.	TRBV27	.	TRBJ1-6	CASSLSGGGPGPPLHF	TGTGCCAGCAGTTTATCGGGGGGGGGCCCTGGGCCACCCCTCCACTTT
TRBD1	TRBV29-1	.	TRBJ1-2	CSVEGQEVGYTF	TGCAGCGTCGAGGGACAGGAAGTTGGCTACACCTTC
TRBD1	TRBV7-9	.	TRBJ1-4	CASSQGQGGEKLFF	TGTGCCAGCAGCCAGGGACAGGGTGGAGAAAAACTGTTTTTT
TRBD1	TRBV7-3	.	TRBJ2-3	CASSSDGTAGTDTQYF	TGTGCCAGCAGCTCTGACGGGACAGCAGGCACAGATACGCAGTATTTT
.	TRBV4-2	.	TRBJ2-7	CASSPGLGFYEQYF	TGTGCCAGCAGCCCTGGACTGGGATTCTACGAGCAGTACTTC
TRBD1	TRBV11-3	once	TRBJ2-7	CASSLPPWAGTGNEQYF	TGTGCCAGCAGCTTACCCCCATGGGCCGGGACAGGGAACGAGCAGTACTTC
.	TRBV5-1	few	TRBJ1-1	CASSLQNTEAFF	TGCGCCAGCAGCTTACAGAACACTGAAGCTTTCTTT
.	TRBV6-5	.	TRBJ1-1	CASSYIGTEAFF	TGTGCCAGCAGTTACATCGGCACTGAAGCTTTCTTT
.	TRBV6-5	once	TRBJ1-4	CASSYLDRPGKLFF	TGTGCCAGCAGTTACTTGGACAGACCGGGAAAACTGTTTTTT
TRBD1	TRBV30	few	TRBJ1-4	CAWRRDGQGWEKLFF	TGTGCCTGGAGACGAGATGGACAGGGGTGGGAAAAACTGTTTTTT